This TCR beta chain came from a study of T cells in Graves' hyperthyroidism and ophthalmopathy. General study findings and limits: Ophthalmopathy, which appeared later, was predicted by the model a median around 6.5 months before onset. Most thyroid-expanded clonotypes above 0.001 were also found in blood. Separation of ophthalmopathy from stable hyperthyroidism was achieved by a 13 V-J model.

Uncontrolled infection, other autoimmune disease, pregnancy or lactation disqualified patients from enrolment. The CDR3 contains 10 residues. V shed 6 bases and J shed 9 bases, with 7 bases lying between them. Per the germline V gene, CDR1 is MDHEN and CDR2 is SYDVKM. Worth noting for this clonotype: The antigen is unknown.

RNA transcripts provided the source from which TCR beta CDR3 regions were amplified. The study used the HTBI primer set for a first-round RT-PCR of the TCR CDR3. TCRdb ran MiXCR on the multiplex PCR reads and lists one entry per CDR3 protein. This sample carries approximately 690,000 distinct CDR3 sequences, about 14% of them seen once, and the ten largest clones take roughly an eighth. This clonotype originated in a woman between 45 and 60 years old with Graves' ophthalmopathy. Sequencing was performed on blood. The chain combines TRBV28 with TRBJ2-3; TRBD1 might be the D (6 bases). Written as DNA, the CDR3 is TGTGCCAGCAGAGACAGGACGCAGTATTTT. Protein product: CASRDRTQYF.